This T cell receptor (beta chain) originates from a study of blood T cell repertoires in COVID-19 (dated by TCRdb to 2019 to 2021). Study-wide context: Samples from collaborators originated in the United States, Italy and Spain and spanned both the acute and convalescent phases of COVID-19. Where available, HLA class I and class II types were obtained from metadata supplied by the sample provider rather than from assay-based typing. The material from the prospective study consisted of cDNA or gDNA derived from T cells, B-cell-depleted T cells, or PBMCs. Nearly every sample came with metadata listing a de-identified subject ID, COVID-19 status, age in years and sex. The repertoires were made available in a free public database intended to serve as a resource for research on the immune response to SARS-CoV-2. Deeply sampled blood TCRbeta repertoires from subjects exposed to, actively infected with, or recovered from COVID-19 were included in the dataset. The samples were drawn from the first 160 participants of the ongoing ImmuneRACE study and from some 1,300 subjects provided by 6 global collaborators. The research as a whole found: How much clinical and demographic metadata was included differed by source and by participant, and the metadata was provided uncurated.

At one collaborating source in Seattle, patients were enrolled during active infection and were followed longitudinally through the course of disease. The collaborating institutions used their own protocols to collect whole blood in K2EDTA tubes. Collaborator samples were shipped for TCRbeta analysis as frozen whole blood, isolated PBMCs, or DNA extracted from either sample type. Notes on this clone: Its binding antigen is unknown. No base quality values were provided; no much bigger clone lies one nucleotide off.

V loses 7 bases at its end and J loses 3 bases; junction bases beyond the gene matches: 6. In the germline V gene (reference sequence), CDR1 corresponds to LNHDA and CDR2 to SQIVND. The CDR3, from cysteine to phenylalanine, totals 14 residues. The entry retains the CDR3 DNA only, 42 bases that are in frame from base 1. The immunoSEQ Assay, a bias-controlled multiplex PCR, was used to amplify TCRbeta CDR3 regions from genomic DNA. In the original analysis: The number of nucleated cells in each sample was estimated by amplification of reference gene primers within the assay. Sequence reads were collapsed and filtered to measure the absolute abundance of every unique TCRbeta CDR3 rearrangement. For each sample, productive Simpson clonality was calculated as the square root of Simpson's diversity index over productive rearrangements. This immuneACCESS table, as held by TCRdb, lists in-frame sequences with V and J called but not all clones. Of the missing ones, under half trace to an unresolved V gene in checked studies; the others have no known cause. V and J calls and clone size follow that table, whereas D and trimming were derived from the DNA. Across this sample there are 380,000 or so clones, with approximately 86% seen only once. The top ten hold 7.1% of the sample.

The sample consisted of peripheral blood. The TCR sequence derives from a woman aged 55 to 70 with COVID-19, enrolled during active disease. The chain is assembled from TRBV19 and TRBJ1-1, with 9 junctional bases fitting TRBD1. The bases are TGTGCCAGTATGGGGAGACAGGGGGACACTGAAGCTTTCTTT. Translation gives CASMGRQGDTEAFF.